This record concerns one TCR beta chain sequence. The antigen is unknown. One end of the junction is discordant with germline, which a read error may explain. The data stem from a study of T-cell memory formation after mild COVID-19. Regarding the study as a whole: Pre-infection memory already had some responding clones, implying cross-reactive memory joined. SARS-CoV-2 specificity was not confirmed for second-wave clones peaking on day 37.

The CDR3 sequence is 13 residues long. Germline V lookup: CDR1 LNHNV, CDR2 YYDKDF (reference sequence). Employing constant-segment primers, 5'RACE generated TCR alpha and TCR beta cDNA libraries bearing sample barcodes and UMIs. TCRdb itself ran the 5' RACE reads through MiXCR, one entry per CDR3 protein. This table has about 190,000 distinct CDR3 sequences, about a sixth appearing once. The clonotype originates from an adult woman who had mild COVID-19 (a few samples of this study predate the infection). Cell type and time point are not known. The chain recombines TRBV15 with TRBJ2-6; maybe TRBD1 (5 bases). Sequenced: PBMCs or a T cell subset sorted from them (not recorded which). The CDR3 DNA follows: TGTGCCACCGCGACACCGTCTGGGGCCAACGTCCTTTTC. This encodes CATATPSGANVLF.